This T cell receptor beta chain was identified in a study of blood T cell repertoires in COVID-19 (TCRdb year 2020). Broadly, across the study: The collaborator samples originated in the United States, Italy and Spain and spanned the acute and convalescent phases of COVID-19. Samples came from the ongoing ImmuneRACE study (first 160 participants) plus 1,254 subjects from 6 global collaborators. Where available, HLA class I and class II types were taken from metadata supplied by the sample provider and were not determined by assay-based typing. The material from the prospective study consisted of cDNA or gDNA derived from T cells, B-cell-depleted T cells, or PBMCs. The sample metadata nearly always contained a de-identified subject ID, COVID-19 status, age in years and sex. The repertoires were made available in a free public database intended to serve as a resource for research on the immune response to SARS-CoV-2. The dataset comprised deeply sampled blood TCRbeta repertoires from subjects exposed to, actively infected with, or recovered from COVID-19. Points the paper makes about the study in general: The amount of clinical and demographic metadata varied by source and participant and was provided uncurated.

Each collaborating institution followed its own protocols to collect whole blood in K2EDTA tubes. For TCRbeta analysis, collaborators shipped samples as frozen whole blood, isolated PBMCs, or DNA extracted from either of those sample types. V sheds 1 base and J sheds 9 bases, leaving 10 bases between their ends. Per the germline V gene (reference sequence), MNHNY is the CDR1 and SVGAGI is the CDR2. The CDR3 holds 13 amino acids from the cysteine to the phenylalanine. The kept DNA is CDR3 alone, 39 bases in frame from the first base. The immunoSEQ Assay, a bias-controlled multiplex PCR, was used to amplify TCRbeta CDR3 regions from genomic DNA. In the original analysis: The number of nucleated cells in each sample was estimated by amplification of reference gene primers within the assay. To quantify the absolute abundance of each unique TCRbeta CDR3 rearrangement, sequence reads were collapsed and filtered. For each sample, productive Simpson clonality was calculated as the square root of Simpson's diversity index across productive rearrangements. Sourced from immuneACCESS, this table was stored by TCRdb with only in-frame sequences that have V and J called. A share of the clones is absent; for the studies checked, an unresolved V gene accounts for under half, and the remainder has no known explanation. The DNA gave D and trimming, while V, J and clone size come from that table. This sample has 200,000 or so clones in its table, and 80% to 90% of those were observed once. In total, the top ten clones hold roughly 3.5% of the sample.

With respect to this clone: Its antigen is currently not known. No much larger clonotype is one base removed from it; base qualities were not supplied.

The receptor was derived from a man aged 55 to 70 with acute or convalescent COVID-19. The sequencing sample was made of peripheral blood. The chain joins TRBV6-6 to TRBJ2-1; the D gene lacks a confident call. The CDR3 protein: CASSYLSTGEQFF. Read as DNA, the sequence is TGTGCCAGCAGTTACTTAAGTACGGGTGAGCAGTTCTTC.